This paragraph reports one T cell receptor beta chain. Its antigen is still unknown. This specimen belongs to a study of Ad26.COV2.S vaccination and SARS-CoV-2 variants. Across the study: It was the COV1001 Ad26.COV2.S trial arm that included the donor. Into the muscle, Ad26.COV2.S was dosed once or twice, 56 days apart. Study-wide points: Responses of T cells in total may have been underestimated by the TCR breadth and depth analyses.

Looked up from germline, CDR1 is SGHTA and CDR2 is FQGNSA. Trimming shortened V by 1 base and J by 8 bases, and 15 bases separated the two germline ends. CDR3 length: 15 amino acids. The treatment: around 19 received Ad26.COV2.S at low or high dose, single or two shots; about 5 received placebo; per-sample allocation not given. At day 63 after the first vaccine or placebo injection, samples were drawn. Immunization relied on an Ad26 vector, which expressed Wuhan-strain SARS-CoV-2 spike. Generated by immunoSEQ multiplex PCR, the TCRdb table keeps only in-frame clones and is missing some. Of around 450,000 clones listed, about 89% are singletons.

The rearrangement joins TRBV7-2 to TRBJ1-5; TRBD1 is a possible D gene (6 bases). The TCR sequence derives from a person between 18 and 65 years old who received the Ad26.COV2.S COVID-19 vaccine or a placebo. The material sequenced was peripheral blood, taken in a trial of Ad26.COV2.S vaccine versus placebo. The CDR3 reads CASSLDYGGLEPQHF. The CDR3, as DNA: TGTGCCAGCAGCTTAGATTACGGGGGGCTGGAGCCCCAGCATTTT. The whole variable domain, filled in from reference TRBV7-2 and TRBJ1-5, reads GAGVSQSPSNKVTEKGKDVELRCDPISGHTALYWYRQSLGQGLEFLIYFQGNSAPDKSGLPSDRFSAERTGGSVSTLTIQRTQQEDSAVYLCASSLDYGGLEPQHFGDGTRLSIL.